A selection of T cell receptor beta chains follows, all from one sample in a study of shared clonotypes between healthy human individuals. The assay was immunoSEQ multiplex PCR, and TCRdb's table has in-frame clones only and misses some. The table shows 2.5 million or so clones, with 85% to 95% occurring only once. The sequenced sample was naive CD4+ T cells sorted from blood. The source of these receptors is a young man in good health. CDR3s include the opening cysteine and the closing phenylalanine or tryptophan. D genes are given only for firm matches. Where a row states a size, it is once, few, many or the class of an expanded clone; other rows omit it.

TRBJ1-2 | TRBD1 | TRBV25-1 | - | CASSEFVTGGADYGYTF | TGTGCCAGCAGTGAATTCGTGACAGGGGGCGCGGACTATGGCTACACCTTC
TRBJ1-6 | - | TRBV28 | - | CASRTRGGENSPLHF | TGTGCCAGCAGGACACGCGGCGGGGAGAATTCACCCCTCCACTTT
TRBJ1-6 | - | TRBV19 | - | CASSDGTGLISPLHF | TGTGCCAGTAGTGACGGAACAGGCCTCATCTCACCCCTCCACTTT
TRBJ2-3 | TRBD1 | TRBV14 | - | CASSQEMGAGGERNTQYF | TGTGCCAGCAGCCAAGAAATGGGCGCAGGGGGTGAGAGGAATACGCAGTATTTT
TRBJ2-5 | - | TRBV6-1 | - | CASSVFRQETQYF | TGTGCCAGCAGTGTGTTTAGGCAAGAGACCCAGTACTTC
TRBJ1-2 | - | TRBV25-1 | few | CASSQRGLYYGYTF | TGTGCCAGCAGCCAACGAGGGCTCTACTATGGCTACACCTTC
TRBJ2-2 | - | TRBV4-1 | - | CASSQELRTGELFF | TGCGCCAGCAGCCAAGAGTTGCGGACCGGGGAGCTGTTTTTT
TRBJ1-3 | - | TRBV30 | - | CAWSASSINGRGNTIYF | TGTGCCTGGAGTGCCTCGAGCATAAACGGACGTGGAAACACCATATATTTT
TRBJ2-2 | - | TRBV19 | - | CASSIGALLNTGELFF | TGTGCCAGTAGTATTGGGGCACTACTGAACACCGGGGAGCTGTTTTTT
TRBJ1-4 | - | TRBV5-1 | - | CASSLDPHSTNEKLFF | TGCGCCAGCAGCTTGGATCCACATTCAACTAATGAAAAACTGTTTTTT